This TCR beta chain was recorded in a study of T-cell reconstitution after alpha-beta-depleted transplantation in children (dated by TCRdb to the mid-2010s). At the level of the whole study: Using TCR repertoire profiling, the study quantitatively followed how T-cell immune reconstitution unfolded in children after TCRalphabeta/CD19-depleted allogeneic hematopoietic cell transplantation.

Libraries were made using PCR. The sample was run on an Illumina HiSeq 2500. TCR libraries were prepared with molecular barcoding, using unique molecular identifiers to normalize TCRbeta repertoire quantification. Using fastp at Q25 and MiXCR, TCRdb reprocessed the public reads and kept productive beta chains. Each record represents a unique CDR3 protein, reported with the most common genes and DNA among its rows. The sample table lists around 190,000 distinct CDR3 sequences, 5.5% to 7% of them with a count of one. The leading ten clones occupy 5% to 6.5% of the sample. Here is what the overall study found, with its caveats: In some patients, the high TCRbeta diversity seen at day 60 was put down to recipient T cells and intrathymic progenitors that had survived conditioning. The apparently early recovery of alphabetaT-cell counts about two months after transplant reportedly depended on only several hundred rapidly expanded clones that came from non-depleted graft cells. Over subsequent months, a decline in hyperexpanded clone frequencies was noted, and after one year, T-cell counts and TCRbeta diversity were mostly ascribed to newly produced T cells.

Interpreted using the paper, the treatment or condition label stands for: allogeneic hematopoietic cell transplantation with graft depleted of TCRalphabeta T cells and CD19 B cells. Transplant recipients were children who received TCRalphabeta/CD19-depleted allogeneic hematopoietic cell grafts. This clonotype came up many times. Its antigen has not been determined. No much larger clone exists at a distance of one base, and base qualities are not known. Inclusive of the bounding cysteine and phenylalanine, the CDR3 is 16 residues long. Only the CDR3 part of the read is kept: 48 bases, read in frame from the first base. The germline V gene (reference sequence) specifies SGHAT as CDR1 and FQDESV as CDR2. The junction shows trimming of 4 bases on V and 0 bases on J, plus 15 bases between the germline ends.

This TCR derives from a boy younger than 10 with acute lymphoblastic leukemia, due to receive a stem cell transplant. The sequencing here drew on PBMCs, taken before TCRalphabeta/CD19-depleted stem cell transplant. The V and J segments used are TRBV11-1 and TRBJ1-1; no D segment can be confidently identified. At the DNA level, the sequence is TGTGCCAGCAGCTCGTACGGTAGGTGGATGAACACTGAAGCTTTCTTT. The resulting protein is CASSSYGRWMNTEAFF.